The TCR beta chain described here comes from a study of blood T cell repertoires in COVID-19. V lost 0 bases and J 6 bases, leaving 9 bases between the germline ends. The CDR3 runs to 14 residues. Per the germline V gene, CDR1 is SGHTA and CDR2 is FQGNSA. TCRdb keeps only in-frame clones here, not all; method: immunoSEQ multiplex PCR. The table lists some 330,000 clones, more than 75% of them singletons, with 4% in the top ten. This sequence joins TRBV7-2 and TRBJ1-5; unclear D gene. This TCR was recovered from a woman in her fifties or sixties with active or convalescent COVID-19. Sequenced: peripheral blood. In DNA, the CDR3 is TGTGCCAGCAGCTTAGCCCCAGGTACTCAGCCCCAGCATTTT. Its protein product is CASSLAPGTQPQHF.